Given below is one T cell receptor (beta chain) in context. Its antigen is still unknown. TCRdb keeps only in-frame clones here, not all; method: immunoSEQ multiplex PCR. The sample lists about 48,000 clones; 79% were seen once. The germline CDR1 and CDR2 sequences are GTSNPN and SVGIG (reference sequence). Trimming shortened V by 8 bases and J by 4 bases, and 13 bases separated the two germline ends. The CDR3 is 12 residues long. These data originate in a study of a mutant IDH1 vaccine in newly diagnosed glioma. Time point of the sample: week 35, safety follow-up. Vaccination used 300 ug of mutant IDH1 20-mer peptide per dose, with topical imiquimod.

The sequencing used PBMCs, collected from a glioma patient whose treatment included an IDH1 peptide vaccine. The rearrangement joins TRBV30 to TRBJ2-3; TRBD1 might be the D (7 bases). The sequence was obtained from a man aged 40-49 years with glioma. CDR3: CAGQGGADTQYF. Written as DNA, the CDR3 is TGTGCCGGTCAGGGGGGCGCAGATACGCAGTATTTT.